The sequence of this T cell receptor (beta chain) was determined in a study of T cell responses to AZD1222 COVID-19 vaccine (dated by TCRdb to about 2021). For the study in its entirety: A total of just over 230 trial participants underwent TCR sequencing, of whom some 210 received two doses of AZD1222 and about 26 received two doses of the MenACWY control vaccine. Enrollment into the trials was organized by age into subgroups of 18-55, 56-69 and 70-plus years, and those subgroups contained approximately 150, 30 and 60 TCR-sequenced participants, respectively. Here is what the overall study found, with its caveats: Reportedly, almost half of the unique spike-specific TCRs recognized epitopes lying outside the regions that are mutated in the B.1.351 and B.1.1.7 variants. Because no day 14 peak-response samples were available, repertoires were characterized only after the peak T cell response. Conclusions about previously exposed vaccinees are limited because only five to seven AZD1222 recipients were SARS-CoV-2 seropositive at baseline. Participants were mostly white British and included more females than males, and it was suggested by the authors that clonal diversity may have been underestimated. The 56-69-year group was small, and its depth increase did not reach significance, likely because of low power. CD4 TCRs associated with the vaccine covered the entire spike protein, and the dominant responses were in regions 160-218 and 743-854. Spike-specific TCR breadth and depth rose significantly after two AZD1222 doses compared with day 0 and with MenACWY recipients.

Including cysteine and phenylalanine, the CDR3 has 16 amino acids. Only the CDR3 portion is preserved as DNA: 48 bases, with reading frame beginning at the first base. The germline V gene gives CDR1 as MNHEY and CDR2 as SVGAGI. Trimmed from V: 4 bases; trimmed from J: 2 bases; junction bases lacking a gene match: 7. The sample's time point label is to be understood as: about 28 days (+/-7) after the second vaccine dose. AZD1222 recipients given second doses at about 4 weeks or at about 12 weeks were pooled, since spike-specific TCR depth and breadth were not found to differ between the two schedules. Samples from vaccinated people were obtained from the UK trials COV001 and COV002, which included a single-blind randomized controlled phase 2/3 trial of AZD1222 (ChAdOx1 nCoV-19) in healthy adults. For TCRbeta chain sequencing, PBMC samples from trial participants were taken at day 0 and at day 28 after the second dose.

The CDR3 regions of human TCRbeta chains were analyzed by immunosequencing. The paper's processing steps were these. Repertoire TCRs were checked for matches against a reference library of SARS-CoV-2-specific TCRs that had been generated using the MIRA antigen-specificity platform. Breadth was defined as the fraction of unique TCRs that were SARS-CoV-2-associated, and depth was defined as the fraction of total T cells that were SARS-CoV-2-associated. Each spike-specific TCR was assigned to its reactive spike region and to a CD4 or CD8 class using the MIRA data. Log10-transformed breadth and depth values were compared by one-way ANOVA with Sidak's multiple comparisons tests. TCRdb limited this immuneACCESS table to in-frame rearrangements with V and J called. A share of clones is missing; checked studies link under half to unresolved V genes, and the rest is unexplained. That table gives V, J and clone size, and the DNA gave D and trimming. The sample has about 150,000 clones on record, just over 90% of them singletons. The top ten clones comprise roughly 1.2% of the sample.

A word on this clone: The target of this receptor is not known. No clone much larger than this one lies a single base away; base qualities are absent.

The chain joins TRBV6-5 to TRBJ2-2; TRBD2 matches 7 bases in the middle. The sequences come from peripheral blood, collected 28 days after the second AZD1222 dose. This TCR came from an adult who received the AZD1222 COVID-19 vaccine. At the DNA level, the sequence is TGTGCCAGCAGTTCTGGGCGGGGGAGAAACACCGGGGAGCTGTTTTTT. Protein translation: CASSSGRGRNTGELFF.